Shown below are 21 T cell receptor beta chains from a single sample sequenced in a study of blood T cell repertoires in COVID-19. Generated by immunoSEQ multiplex PCR, the TCRdb table keeps only in-frame clones and is missing some. The table shows about 240,000 clones, with about 90% occurring only once. The sequenced sample was peripheral blood. The receptors come from a man in his fifties or sixties with acute or convalescent COVID-19.

V usage is TRBV30 and J usage is TRBJ2-2, with 7 nucleotides matching TRBD2. The germline gives CDR1 GTSNPN, CDR2 SVGIG (reference sequence). The CDR3 loop spans 14 amino acids. The V segment lost 5 bases and the J segment 4 bases; nucleotides outside the gene matches: 7. CDR3 loop: CAWAGGRGTGELFF. DNA of the CDR3: TGTGCCTGGGCGGGCGGGAGAGGCACCGGGGAGCTGTTTTTT. Complete variable domain (other parts from reference TRBV30 and TRBJ2-2): SQTIHQWPATLVQPVGSPLSLECTVEGTSNPNLYWYRQAAGRGLQLLFYSVGIGQISSEVPQNLSASRPQDRQFILSSKKLLLSDSGFYLCAWAGGRGTGELFFGEGSRLTVL.

The rearrangement uses TRBV27 and TRBJ1-1; D unclear. The CDR3 sequence is 15 residues long. V dropped 6 bases and J dropped 2 bases, with 16 bases sitting between them. The germline gives CDR1 MNHEY, CDR2 SMNVEV (reference sequence). The CDR3 spells CASSRTRGYNTEAFF. CDR3 DNA: TGTGCCAGCAGCCGAACCCGAGGATACAACACTGAAGCTTTCTTT.

The chain couples TRBV7-2 to TRBJ1-5; 9 nucleotides match TRBD1. This CDR3 region has 14 residues. J lost 7 bases, V lost 1 base, and 2 bases had no gene match. CDR1 and CDR2 (germline): SGHTA, FQGNSA. CDR3 nucleotide sequence: TGTGCCAGCAGCTTAGGACAGGGGGGACAGCCCCAGCATTTT. Translated: CASSLGQGGQPQHF.

The CDR3 sequence is CASSLESAGLTFF. DNA for the CDR3: TGTGCCAGCAGTCTCGAGAGCGCCGGTTTGACTTTCTTT. The chain employs TRBV11-2 and TRBJ1-1, with D uncertain. Deletions cut 6 bases from V and 12 bases from J, with 20 bases between. Per the germline V gene, CDR1 is SGHAT and CDR2 is FQNNGV. CDR3 length equals 13 residues.

This clone was detected once. The chain couples TRBV7-2 to TRBJ1-1; 10 bases are a match to TRBD1. CDR1 is SGHTA and CDR2 is FQGNSA in the germline V gene. The CDR3 has 14 amino acids. With V trimmed by 6 bases and J by 2 bases, 3 bases remained unmatched. The CDR3 here is CASSATGGNTEAFF. As DNA, the CDR3 is TGTGCCAGCAGTGCGACAGGGGGCAACACTGAAGCTTTCTTT.

This clone was observed once. The chain combines TRBV7-9 with TRBJ2-7; maybe TRBD2 (5 bases). Germline-derived CDR1 and CDR2 are SEHNR and FQNEAQ (reference sequence). CDR3 length equals 11 residues. Trimming stripped 3 bases from V and 5 bases from J, with 5 bases between. CDR3 bases: TGTGCCAGCAGCTTCGGGGACGAGCAGTACTTC. Its translation: CASSFGDEQYF.

The chain combines TRBV19 with TRBJ2-1; 9 bases map to TRBD1. The CDR3 sequence is 15 residues long. The germline CDR1 and CDR2 sequences are LNHDA and SQIVND (reference sequence). V gave up 5 bases and J gave up 5 bases; unmatched junction bases: 7. The CDR3 region has the DNA TGTGCCAGTAGTGCGCCGGGACAGGGTGACAATGAGCAGTTCTTC. Protein product: CASSAPGQGDNEQFF.

The chain combines TRBV6-2 or TRBV6-3 with TRBJ2-5; the match to TRBD1 covers 8 bases. This CDR3 has 15 residues. The V segment lost 6 bases and the J segment 2 bases; nucleotides outside the gene matches: 8. CDR1 and CDR2 (germline): MNHEY, SVGEGT. The CDR3 protein is CASSDRQGLQETQYF. CDR3 nucleotides: TGTGCCAGCAGCGACAGACAGGGGTTGCAAGAGACCCAGTACTTC.

V gene TRBV19 combines with J gene TRBJ1-2; D is uncertain. CDR1 and CDR2 from the germline V gene are LNHDA and SQIVND (reference sequence). The CDR3 runs to 14 residues. V dropped 6 bases and J dropped 4 bases, with 15 bases sitting between them. The CDR3 here is CASRPGSAIYGYTF. The CDR3, as DNA: TGTGCCAGTAGACCGGGATCTGCGATCTATGGCTACACCTTC.

The chain uses TRBV3-1 (or the pseudogene TRBV3-2) and TRBJ2-7; D unresolved. This CDR3 has 16 amino acids. V lost 0 bases to trimming and J lost 0 bases, with 12 bases between them. Germline loops: CDR1 LGHDT, CDR2 YNNKEL (reference sequence). CDR3 sequence reads: CASSQDPTANSYEQYF. CDR3 nucleotides: TGTGCCAGCAGCCAAGATCCCACTGCCAACTCCTACGAGCAGTACTTC.

The chain links TRBV27 to TRBJ2-1; D possibly corresponds to TRBD2 (5 bases). The CDR3 is made up of 17 amino acids. Between the trimmed V and J ends, which lost 0 bases and 8 bases, there was a span of 20 bases. CDR1 and CDR2 (germline): MNHEY, SMNVEV (reference sequence). This chain's CDR3 is CASSLSLVSGQTDEQFF. CDR3 in DNA: TGTGCCAGCAGTTTATCGTTAGTGAGCGGCCAAACAGATGAGCAGTTCTTC.

The chain recombines TRBV7-3 with TRBJ2-2, with 8 bases fitting TRBD1. Germline values: CDR1 SGHTA, CDR2 FQGTGA. CDR3 length: 18 amino acids. The J segment lost 2 bases and the V segment lost 1 base, leaving 9 bases of the junction unmatched. Here the CDR3 reads CASSLNSPDRVNTGELFF. The CDR3 coding sequence is TGTGCCAGCAGCTTAAATTCCCCGGACAGGGTCAACACCGGGGAGCTGTTTTTT.

The CDR3 sequence: CASSRGRDQPQHF. In nucleotides, the CDR3 is TGTGCCAGCTCAAGAGGGAGGGATCAGCCCCAGCATTTT. V gene TRBV18 combines with J gene TRBJ1-5; D is unresolved. Germline assignment: CDR1 KGHSH and CDR2 LQKENI. Trimming removed 5 bases from V and 5 bases from J, with 10 bases in between. The CDR3 contains 13 residues.

The CDR3 DNA follows: TGTGCCAGCAGTTTCCCACAGGGCACTGAAGCTTTCTTT. Translated, it gives CASSFPQGTEAFF. This chain links TRBV28 with TRBJ1-1, with D perhaps TRBD1 (6 bases). CDR3 length equals 13 residues. The V end was cut by 3 bases, the J end by 4 bases, with 9 bases between. Germline assignment: CDR1 MDHEN and CDR2 SYDVKM.

The chain couples TRBV10-3 to TRBJ1-1; 9 bases agree with TRBD1. The CDR3 is 14 residues long. Trimming removed 0 bases from V and 7 bases from J; junction bases left unmatched: 3. CDR1 ENHRY and CDR2 SYGVKD come from the germline V gene. Written as DNA, the CDR3 is TGTGCCATCAGTGAGTCTAAGGACAGGGGTGAAGCTTTCTTT. Residues: CAISESKDRGEAFF.

The chain recombines TRBV7-9 with TRBJ2-3; TRBD1 matches at 10 bases. This CDR3 has 16 residues. V lost 5 bases and J lost 0; bases outside the gene matches: 5. Germline CDR1 reads SEHNR; CDR2 reads FQNEAQ (reference sequence). The CDR3 is CASSPDRGSSTDTQYF. The CDR3 region has the DNA TGTGCCAGCAGCCCGGACAGGGGGTCAAGCACAGATACGCAGTATTTT.

The sample holds one count of this clone. The V gene is TRBV20-1, the J gene TRBJ2-7, with TRBD1 matching 12 bases. CDR1 and CDR2 (germline): DFQATT, SNEGSKA (reference sequence). The CDR3 loop spans 14 amino acids. V shed 3 bases, J shed 3 bases, and the junction held 3 bases outside the gene matches. The CDR3: CSASGTGGFYEQYF. The DNA for the CDR3 is TGCAGTGCTAGTGGGACAGGGGGCTTCTACGAGCAGTACTTC.

This clone was seen once. The chain has TRBV7-3 and TRBJ1-1, with 10 bases fitting TRBD1. The length of the CDR3 is 13 residues. V was pared by 4 bases and J by 11 bases, with 7 bases of the junction left unmatched. From germline, CDR1 is SGHTA and CDR2 FQGTGA. The DNA for the CDR3 is TGTGCCAGCAGCTCCGGGACAGGGGTGGAGGCTTTCTTT. As protein: CASSSGTGVEAFF.

This clone was picked up one time. V is TRBV28 and J is TRBJ1-2; 12 bases map to TRBD1. Germline V gene lookup returns CDR1 MDHEN and CDR2 SYDVKM. J was trimmed by 7 bases and V by 11 bases; bases with no gene match: 11. This CDR3 comprises 14 residues. Written as DNA, the CDR3 is TGTGCCTCAGCACCGGGACAGGGGGCGTTTGGCTACACCTTC. This gives the protein CASAPGQGAFGYTF.

This clone was observed once. The V and J genes are TRBV7-9 and TRBJ1-3; no reliable D call. CDR3 length equals 14 residues. V lost 6 bases and J lost 0, with 9 bases in between. Germline V gene sequence: CDR1 SEHNR, CDR2 FQNEAQ (reference sequence). The CDR3 loop is CASSSANSGNTIYF. CDR3 nucleotides: TGTGCCAGCAGTTCAGCGAACTCTGGAAACACCATATATTTT.

The rearrangement uses TRBV5-6 and TRBJ2-1; the match to TRBD2 covers 9 bases. The J segment lost 10 bases and the V segment lost 0 bases, leaving 11 bases of the junction unmatched. CDR1 is SGHDT, CDR2 YYEEEE, per germline. CDR3 size: 16 residues. The CDR3 region is CASSLAGSGSYREQFF. CDR3 coding DNA: TGTGCCAGCAGCTTGGCGGGTAGCGGGAGTTACCGGGAGCAGTTCTTC.